A selection of T cell receptor beta chains follows, all from one sample in a study of T cell responses to AZD1222 COVID-19 vaccine. Method: immunoSEQ multiplex PCR; TCRdb's copy keeps in-frame clones and lacks some. The sample carries around 190,000 clones, roughly nine tenths recorded once. Specimen: peripheral blood, collected 28 days after the second AZD1222 dose. The source is an adult who received the AZD1222 COVID-19 vaccine. The CDR3 runs from the conserved cysteine through the conserved F or W. D genes are given only for firm matches.

V gene	J gene	D gene	CDR3 protein	CDR3 DNA
TRBV5-1	TRBJ2-2	TRBD2	CASSPKLAGPSYAGELFF	TGCGCCAGCAGCCCAAAACTAGCGGGTCCTTCGTACGCCGGGGAGCTGTTTTTT
TRBV11-3	TRBJ2-7	TRBD2	CASNSGGPPSSYEQYF	TGTGCCAGCAACAGCGGGGGACCCCCGAGCTCCTACGAGCAGTACTTC
TRBV11-2	TRBJ1-2	NA	CASSTGPTYGYTF	TGTGCCAGCAGCACGGGACCGACGTATGGCTACACCTTC
TRBV7-2	TRBJ1-3	NA	CASSLQKLSSGNTIYF	TGTGCCAGCAGCCTACAAAAACTGAGCTCTGGAAACACCATATATTTT
TRBV11-3	TRBJ2-1	TRBD2	CASSRRTSGGEGEQFF	TGTGCCAGCAGTAGACGGACTAGCGGGGGGGAGGGTGAGCAGTTCTTC
TRBV9	TRBJ1-3	NA	CASSVGGDAHTIYF	TGTGCCAGCAGCGTTGGAGGCGACGCGCACACCATATATTTT
TRBV13	TRBJ2-2	NA	CASSSATGTGELFF	TGTGCCAGCAGCTCGGCTACGGGCACCGGGGAGCTGTTTTTT
TRBV4-3	TRBJ1-2	NA	CASSQGQQFQVGYTF	TGCGCCAGCAGCCAAGGGCAACAGTTTCAAGTCGGCTACACCTTC
TRBV5-5	TRBJ1-5	TRBD1	CASSFRQGSNQPQHF	TGTGCCAGCAGCTTCAGACAGGGGAGCAATCAGCCCCAGCATTTT
TRBV10-2	TRBJ1-3	NA	CASGEAGSGNTIYF	TGCGCCAGCGGGGAAGCGGGCTCTGGAAACACCATATATTTT
TRBV2	TRBJ1-2	NA	CASSVDRNYGYTF	TGTGCCAGCAGCGTTGACAGGAACTATGGCTACACCTTC
TRBV19	TRBJ2-1	TRBD1	CASNLGTVNNEQFF	TGTGCCAGTAATCTGGGGACAGTAAATAATGAGCAGTTCTTC
TRBV9	TRBJ2-7	NA	CASSPQGFEQYF	TGTGCCAGCAGCCCTCAGGGGTTCGAGCAGTACTTC
TRBV5-1	TRBJ2-3	TRBD2	CASRTSGGADTQYF	TGCGCCAGCAGGACTAGCGGGGGGGCAGATACGCAGTATTTT
TRBV18	TRBJ1-3	NA	CASSPQGDTIYF	TGTGCCAGCTCACCACAGGGGGACACCATATATTTT
TRBV12-3/TRBV12-4	TRBJ1-2	TRBD1	CASRPGTEDGYTF	TGTGCCAGCAGACCCGGGACAGAGGATGGCTACACCTTC
TRBV11-2	TRBJ2-7	TRBD2	CASSPLQRTSGTSYEQYF	TGTGCCAGCAGCCCACTCCAACGAACTAGCGGGACCTCCTACGAGCAGTACTTC
TRBV10-3	TRBJ2-7	NA	CAISESYGRSYEQYF	TGTGCCATCAGTGAGTCCTACGGGCGCTCCTACGAGCAGTACTTC
TRBV2	TRBJ1-3	NA	CASSARTAGNTIYF	TGTGCCAGCAGTGCTCGTACAGCTGGAAACACCATATATTTT
TRBV4-1	TRBJ2-2	TRBD1	CASSQVGQGYTGELFF	TGCGCCAGCAGCCAAGTGGGACAGGGGTACACCGGGGAGCTGTTTTTT
TRBV27	TRBJ1-6	NA	CASSFNNSPLHF	TGTGCCAGCAGTTTTAACAATTCACCCCTCCACTTT
TRBV4-2	TRBJ2-5	NA	CASSQDPGPPGETQYF	TGTGCCAGCAGCCAAGACCCGGGCCCTCCGGGGGAGACCCAGTACTTC
TRBV4-1	TRBJ2-7	TRBD1	CASSQAPTGTGDSYEQYF	TGCGCCAGCAGCCAAGCCCCGACCGGGACAGGGGATTCCTACGAGCAGTACTTC
TRBV30	TRBJ1-3	TRBD1	CACHDRAGNTIYF	TGTGCCTGCCACGACAGGGCTGGAAACACCATATATTTT
TRBV7-2	TRBJ1-6	NA	CASSLSAGSGSPLHF	TGTGCCAGCAGCTTATCGGCAGGGTCGGGCTCACCCCTCCACTTT
TRBV4-3	TRBJ2-7	NA	CASSQAEGYSYEQYF	TGCGCCAGCAGCCAAGCGGAGGGATACTCCTACGAGCAGTACTTC
TRBV19	TRBJ1-5	TRBD1	CASSRDRGHQPQHF	TGTGCCAGTAGCCGGGACAGGGGGCATCAGCCCCAGCATTTT
TRBV10-1	TRBJ1-2	NA	CASSERRDGYGYTF	TGCGCCAGCAGTGAACGTAGGGATGGCTATGGCTACACCTTC
TRBV6-2/TRBV6-3	TRBJ2-6	NA	CASSYVSGANVLTF	TGTGCCAGCAGTTATGTCTCTGGGGCCAACGTCCTGACTTTC
TRBV7-9	TRBJ1-2	NA	CASSLTGKNYGYTF	TGTGCCAGCAGCTTAACAGGGAAAAACTATGGCTACACCTTC
TRBV24-1	TRBJ2-1	NA	CATSEDAVIAEQFF	TGTGCCACCAGTGAGGATGCGGTTATTGCTGAGCAGTTCTTC
TRBV7-5	TRBJ2-3	NA	CARSLMGGPIGDTQYF	TGTGCCAGAAGCTTAATGGGAGGGCCGATTGGGGATACGCAGTATTTT
TRBV9	TRBJ1-1	NA	CASSPDLWIPEAFF	TGTGCCAGCAGCCCCGACTTATGGATTCCTGAAGCTTTCTTT
TRBV7-2	TRBJ2-5	TRBD1	CASSPGQGETQYF	TGTGCCAGCAGCCCGGGACAGGGGGAGACCCAGTACTTC
TRBV5-1	TRBJ2-7	TRBD2	CASSTSGGLLYEQYF	TGCGCCAGCAGCACTAGCGGAGGCCTACTCTACGAGCAGTACTTC